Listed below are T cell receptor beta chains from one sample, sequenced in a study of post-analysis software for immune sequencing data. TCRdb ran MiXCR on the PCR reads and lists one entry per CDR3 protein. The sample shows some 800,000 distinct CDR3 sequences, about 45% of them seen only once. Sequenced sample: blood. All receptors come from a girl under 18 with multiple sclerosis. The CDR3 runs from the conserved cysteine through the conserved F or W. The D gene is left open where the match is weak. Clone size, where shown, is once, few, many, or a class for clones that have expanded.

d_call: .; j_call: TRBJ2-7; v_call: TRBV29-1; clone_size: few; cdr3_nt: TGCAGCGTTGGGGCAGGGGTAACCTACGAGCAGTACTTC; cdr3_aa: CSVGAGVTYEQYF
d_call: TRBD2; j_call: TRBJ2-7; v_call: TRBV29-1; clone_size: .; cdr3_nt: TGCAGCGTTGCCCGAGCGGGAGGGCCGTACGAGCAGTACTTC; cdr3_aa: CSVARAGGPYEQYF
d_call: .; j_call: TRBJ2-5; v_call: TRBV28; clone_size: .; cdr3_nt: TGTGCCAGCAGTTGGGGCCCCACCGGAGAGACCCAGTACTTC; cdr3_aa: CASSWGPTGETQYF
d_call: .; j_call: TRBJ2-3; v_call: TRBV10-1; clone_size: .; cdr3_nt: TGCGCCAGCAGCAAACATGAAGGGGGCACAGATACGCAGTATTTT; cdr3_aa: CASSKHEGGTDTQYF
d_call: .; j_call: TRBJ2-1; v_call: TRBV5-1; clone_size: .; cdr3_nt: TGCGCCAGCAGCTTGGCTAGCCTTTACAATGAGCAGTTCTTC; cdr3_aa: CASSLASLYNEQFF
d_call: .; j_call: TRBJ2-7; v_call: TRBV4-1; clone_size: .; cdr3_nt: TGCGCCAGCAGCCAAGAGAGAGGGGTCAACGAGCAGTACTTC; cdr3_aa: CASSQERGVNEQYF
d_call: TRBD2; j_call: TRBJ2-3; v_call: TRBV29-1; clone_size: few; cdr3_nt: TGCAGCGTCCGGACTAGCCTGGGTACAGATACGCAGTATTTT; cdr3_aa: CSVRTSLGTDTQYF
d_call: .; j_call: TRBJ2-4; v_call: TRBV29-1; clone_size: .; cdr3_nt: TGCAGCGTTGAAGTCGTAAACATTCAGTACTTC; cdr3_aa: CSVEVVNIQYF
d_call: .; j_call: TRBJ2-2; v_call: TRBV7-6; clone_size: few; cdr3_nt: TGTGCCAGCAGCCGAGACCTTGAGACCGTCACCGGGGAGCTGTTTTTT; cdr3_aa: CASSRDLETVTGELFF
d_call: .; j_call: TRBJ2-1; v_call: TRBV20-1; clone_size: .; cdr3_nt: TGCAGTGCTAGGAGTGGGGAAAACTACGAGCAGTTCTTC; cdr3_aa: CSARSGENYEQFF
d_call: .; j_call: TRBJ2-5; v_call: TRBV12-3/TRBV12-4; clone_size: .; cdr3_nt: TGTGCCAGCAGGGTTGGAGTTACGGAGACCCAGTACTTC; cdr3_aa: CASRVGVTETQYF